The 13 T cell receptor beta chains below were found in one sample sequenced in a study of identical twins. One entry per CDR3 protein, called by TCRdb with MiXCR from the 5' RACE reads. The table records around 370,000 distinct CDR3 sequences, 7% to 9.5% of them present only once. Sequences were obtained from naive T cells sorted from blood. These receptors originate from a woman in her fifties or sixties in good health.

The table lists this clonotype with many counts. The genes are TRBV12-3 or TRBV12-4 and TRBJ1-2; D is undetermined. This CDR3 is built from 12 residues. Trimming cost V 8 bases and J 7 bases, with 14 bases left between them. The CDR3 is CASRQGLGGYTF. CDR3 coding DNA: TGTGCCAGCCGTCAAGGGCTAGGTGGCTACACCTTC.

V and J are TRBV5-1 and TRBJ2-5; maybe TRBD2 (6 bases). The V gene's germline CDR1 is SGHRS and CDR2 YFSETQ. This CDR3 has 16 residues. Trimming took 0 bases from V and 5 from J, leaving 17 bases between them. CDR3 in amino acids: CASSLAGQSGGETQYF. Here the CDR3 DNA reads TGCGCCAGCAGCTTGGCCGGGCAGTCCGGAGGGGAGACCCAGTACTTC.

This clonotype has only a few counts. This chain links TRBV6-5 with TRBJ2-1; a weak D match, TRBD1 (6 bases). CDR1 is MNHEY and CDR2 is SVGAGI in the germline V gene. V was shortened by 5 bases and J by 0 bases, with 17 bases between the two germline ends. The CDR3 consists of 17 residues. The DNA for the CDR3 is TGTGCCAGCAGTCCAAACGGTGGACAGAGCTCCTACAATGAGCAGTTCTTC. It is translated as CASSPNGGQSSYNEQFF.

In its sample, this clonotype was seen a few times. The chain links TRBV19 to TRBJ2-2, with 11 bases lining up with TRBD1. CDR3 size: 15 residues. Losses at the gene ends were 4 bases for V and 4 bases for J; bases not matched to a gene: 2. Germline V gene lookup returns CDR1 LNHDA and CDR2 SQIVND (reference sequence). CDR3 coding DNA: TGTGCCAGTAGTAGGGGGACAGGGGGCACCGGGGAGCTGTTTTTT. This sequence encodes CASSRGTGGTGELFF.

The chain couples TRBV7-2 to TRBJ1-5; D gene uncertain. The ends were cut back, 4 bases at V and 7 bases at J, with 11 bases in the middle. Germline-derived CDR1 and CDR2 are SGHTA and FQGNSA. CDR3 size: 13 residues. The DNA for the CDR3 is TGTGCCAGCAGCTCGAACTTCAGACAGCCCCAGCATTTT. It is translated as CASSSNFRQPQHF.

This clonotype was counted only a few times. The chain has TRBV24-1 and TRBJ2-2, with D tentatively TRBD1 (6 bases). Trimming shortened V by 9 bases and J by 6 bases, and 10 bases separated the two germline ends. The CDR3 contains 12 residues. The germline V gene has CDR1 KGHDR and CDR2 SFDVKD. The CDR3 DNA is TGTGCCACCGAGAGACAGGCCGGGGAGCTGTTTTTT. It encodes CATERQAGELFF.

Concerning this clonotype: The final CDR3 position lacks the conserved phenylalanine or tryptophan, pointing to a likely read error. The chain recombines TRBV20-1 with TRBJ1-4, with D uncertain. V was cut by 3 bases and J by 0 bases, with 8 bases left in between. Germline CDR1 is DFQATT and CDR2 is SNEGSKA (reference sequence). CDR3 size: 14 residues. The CDR3 region has the DNA TGCAGTGCTAGTGCGCTTGCAACTAATGAAAAACTGTTTTCT. The encoded protein is CSASALATNEKLFS.

This clonotype was counted at least ten times. The rearrangement links TRBV12-3 or TRBV12-4 to TRBJ2-1; possibly TRBD1 for D (6 bases). The CDR3 has 15 residues. Trimming removed 4 bases at V and 0 bases at J, with 10 bases between. In DNA, the CDR3 is TGTGCCAGCAGTTCCTTGGACAGCTCCTACAATGAGCAGTTCTTC. Translated, it gives CASSSLDSSYNEQFF.

Ten or more counts support this clonotype. V gene TRBV12-3 or TRBV12-4 combines with J gene TRBJ2-3; 7 bases align to TRBD1. V was pared by 5 bases and J by 1 base, with 6 bases of the junction left unmatched. This CDR3 region has 15 residues. CDR3 in DNA: TGTGCCAGCAGTAAAAGACAGGGCGGCACAGATACGCAGTATTTT. It specifies CASSKRQGGTDTQYF.

This clonotype came up a few times. This chain links TRBV3-1 with TRBJ2-1; no clear D gene. The CDR3 spans 13 residues. Trimming took off 4 bases at V and 5 bases at J, with 9 bases between the two ends. In germline, CDR1 is LGHDT, CDR2 YNNKEL (reference sequence). The CDR3 nucleotides read TGTGCCAGCAGCCTACCGCCCCACAATGAGCAGTTCTTC. Protein product: CASSLPPHNEQFF.

This clonotype was observed a handful of times. The chain employs TRBV3-1 and TRBJ2-1, with D possibly being TRBD2 (5 bases). The ends were cut back, 1 base at V and 5 bases at J, with 15 bases in the middle. The germline V gene encodes CDR1 LGHDT and CDR2 YNNKEL (reference sequence). There are 16 residues in the CDR3. CDR3 bases: TGTGCCAGCAGCCAAGTCATCTCCGGACTCCACAATGAGCAGTTCTTC. Amino acid sequence: CASSQVISGLHNEQFF.

V and J are TRBV3-1 and TRBJ2-7; 8 bases are a match to TRBD2. From germline, CDR1 is LGHDT and CDR2 YNNKEL (reference sequence). CDR3 size: 15 residues. V was clipped by 1 base and J by 4 bases; unmatched bases: 6. CDR3 loop: CASSQVSGGPYEQYF. In DNA, the CDR3 is TGTGCCAGCAGCCAAGTGTCGGGAGGGCCATACGAGCAGTACTTC.

This clonotype was seen more than once but under ten times. The J gene is TRBJ2-3, the V gene TRBV29-1, with 13 positions matching TRBD2. The germline V gene has CDR1 SQVTM and CDR2 ANQGSEA. The CDR3 length is 16 residues. V trimming: 7 bases; J trimming: 2 bases; junction bases outside the gene matches: 9. The CDR3 protein is CSAGLAGPKITDTQYF. The CDR3 bases are TGCAGCGCGGGACTAGCGGGACCCAAAATCACAGATACGCAGTATTTT.